This T cell receptor beta chain comes out of a study of Ad26.COV2.S vaccination and SARS-CoV-2 variants. The germline CDR1 and CDR2 sequences are SGHRS and YFSETQ. CDR3 length: 16 residues. J lost 4 bases, V lost 2 bases, and 7 bases had no gene match. Clones were read by immunoSEQ multiplex PCR, and TCRdb kept only the in-frame ones, dropping some. Of about 350,000 clones in the sample, roughly 90% are singletons; the top ten hold approximately 5%. Indicated treatment: 19 received Ad26.COV2.S at low or high dose, single or two shots; about 5 received placebo; per-sample allocation not given. Day 63 after the first injection of vaccine or placebo was the sampling time.

V gene TRBV5-1 combines with J gene TRBJ2-5; 11 bases line up with TRBD1. Sequencing used peripheral blood, obtained in a trial of Ad26.COV2.S vaccine versus placebo. The clonotype comes from a person between 18 and 65 years old who received the Ad26.COV2.S COVID-19 vaccine or a placebo. As DNA, the CDR3 is TGCGCCAGCAGCTTCTCGGGACAGGGGGTGGGAGAGACCCAGTACTTC. It is translated as CASSFSGQGVGETQYF.